The sequence of this TCR beta chain was determined in a study of T cell changes during pregnancy in multiple sclerosis. The data were produced by immunoSEQ multiplex PCR, yet TCRdb's version contains in-frame clones alone and is incomplete. The data contain 28,000 or so clones, roughly 87% of them singletons. V was pared by 1 base and J by 5 bases, with 12 bases between. The germline V gene encodes CDR1 LGHNA and CDR2 YNFKEQ. This CDR3 is 15 amino acids long. The TCR sequence derives from a female donor with multiple sclerosis, enrolled in a pregnancy study. Sequenced here: CD4+ T cells from peripheral blood mononuclear cells, sampled in the second trimester of pregnancy. The chain joins TRBV4-2 to TRBJ2-1; D is perhaps TRBD2 (5 bases). For the CDR3, the DNA is TGTGCCAGCAGCCAAGGTGGCGGGCCCAACAATGAGCAGTTCTTC. Its protein product is CASSQGGGPNNEQFF.